The next 6 T cell receptor beta chains were all read from a single sample in a study of T cells in localized non-small cell lung cancer. Produced via immunoSEQ multiplex PCR; TCRdb's table is partial and in-frame only. The sample records approximately 54,000 clones, roughly 88% being singletons. The material was peripheral blood, obtained before any cancer treatment. All receptors come from a woman aged 40 to 75 with stage I lung adenocarcinoma.

The rearrangement links TRBV5-4 to TRBJ1-2; 7 nucleotides align to TRBD1. Germline V gives CDR1 SGHNT, CDR2 YYREEE (reference sequence). CDR3 length: 13 residues. The V and J ends lost 1 base and 8 bases, in that order; junction bases with no gene match: 5. The CDR3 sequence is CASSLKGGHGYTF. CDR3 coding DNA: TGTGCCAGCAGCTTGAAAGGGGGCCACGGCTACACCTTC.

The rearrangement joins TRBV2 to TRBJ1-5; no clear D. V lost 2 bases to trimming and J lost 0 bases, with 11 bases between them. The CDR3 is made up of 16 amino acids. Germline V gene sequence: CDR1 SNHLY, CDR2 FYNNEI. The CDR3 region has the DNA TGTGCCAGCAGTGAAATGGGAGGGCATAGCAATCAGCCCCAGCATTTT. It yields the protein CASSEMGGHSNQPQHF.

The rearrangement uses TRBV29-1 and TRBJ2-7; maybe TRBD1 (6 bases). This CDR3 comprises 13 residues. The V gene's germline CDR1 is SQVTM and CDR2 ANQGSEA. Deletions cut 4 bases from V and 5 bases from J, with 15 bases between. The CDR3 nucleotides are TGCAGCGTTGGTACCCTGGACAGCCACGAGCAGTACTTC. Translating it yields CSVGTLDSHEQYF.

This chain joins TRBV14 and TRBJ1-6; D is unresolved. In germline, CDR1 is SGHDN, CDR2 FVKESK. The CDR3 consists of 15 residues. Trimming removed 1 base from V and 6 bases from J, with 10 bases in between. The CDR3 region is CASSQVTAVNSPLHF. CDR3 in DNA: TGTGCCAGCAGCCAAGTCACCGCTGTTAATTCACCCCTCCACTTT.

The CDR3 protein is CASSLRGRGGQPQHF. The CDR3 DNA follows: TGTGCCAGCAGCTTACGCGGCAGGGGAGGTCAGCCCCAGCATTTT. The V gene is TRBV13, the J gene TRBJ1-5; D possibly corresponds to TRBD1 (6 bases). Germline V gene data show CDR1 as PRHDT and CDR2 as FYEKMQ (reference sequence). The CDR3 runs to 15 residues. Trimming pared 2 bases from V and 6 bases from J, leaving 14 bases between.

V usage is TRBV29-1 and J usage is TRBJ2-7; D gene ambiguous. The CDR3 totals 12 residues. Trimming shortened V by 6 bases and J by 4 bases, and 13 bases separated the two germline ends. The germline V gene has CDR1 SQVTM and CDR2 ANQGSEA. CDR3 in DNA: TGCAGCGTCCGAGACAACCATTACGAGCAGTACTTC. Its protein product is CSVRDNHYEQYF.